The entry that follows covers one TCR beta chain sequence. The RNA, about 0.45 to 1 ug, was put through reverse transcription using random hexamers. One entry per CDR3 protein, called by TCRdb with MiXCR from the immunoSEQ multiplex PCR reads. The sample yields approximately 140,000 distinct CDR3 sequences, 75% to 90% seen once. Germline CDR1 SGHRS, CDR2 YFSETQ. Trimming shortened V by 4 bases and J by 2 bases, and 18 bases separated the two germline ends. This CDR3 comprises 16 residues. This record belongs to a study of CD8 T cells in Susac syndrome. Sequenced material: CD8+ T cells from PBMCs. The chain recombines TRBV5-1 with TRBJ2-5; D is possibly TRBD1 (6 bases). The sequence was obtained from a human donor with multiple sclerosis. The CDR3 region is CASSKPPGTLQETQYF. The CDR3 coding sequence is TGCGCCAGCAGCAAACCTCCCGGGACACTGCAAGAGACCCAGTACTTC.